The present T cell receptor (beta chain) was sequenced within a study of T-cell reconstitution after alpha-beta-depleted transplantation in children. This clonotype was recorded a few times. Preparing the TCRbeta library involved the use of unique molecular identifiers. TCRdb called the PCR reads again in MiXCR, with one record for every CDR3 protein. The profile covers 190,000 or so distinct CDR3 sequences, with 13% to 15% appearing a single time and under 15% taken by the ten largest. This CDR3 is 14 amino acids long. V was pared by 5 bases and J by 7 bases, with 17 bases between. This chain joins TRBV12-3 or TRBV12-4 and TRBJ1-2; D is undetermined. Sequencing was performed on PBMCs from the stem cell graft donor, taken from the stem cell graft. The receptor was isolated from a human donor who donated a stem cell graft to a child with acute lymphoblastic leukemia. CDR3 DNA sequence: TGTGCCAGCAGTCGGGCGCCACGTGGCTTTGGCTACACCTTC. Its translation is CASSRAPRGFGYTF.